The 13 T cell receptor beta chains below come from one sample, sequenced in a study of T-cell reconstitution after alpha-beta-depleted transplantation in children. The TCRbeta library was prepared with unique molecular identifiers. TCRdb re-called the PCR reads with MiXCR, one entry per CDR3 protein. Of about 610,000 distinct CDR3 sequences in the sample, approximately 10% are singletons; the top ten hold less than 5%. Sequenced here: PBMCs from the stem cell graft donor, sampled from the stem cell graft. The receptor source for this set is a human donor who donated a stem cell graft to a child with acute myeloid leukemia.

This clonotype came up many times. The genes are TRBV5-1 and TRBJ2-7; D gene unclear. Between the trimmed V and J ends, which lost 0 bases and 6 bases, there was a span of 10 bases. This CDR3 contains 13 residues. The germline V gene has CDR1 SGHRS and CDR2 YFSETQ. DNA of the CDR3: TGCGCCAGCAGCTTGGGCGGCCCCGCCGAGCAGTACTTC. It specifies CASSLGGPAEQYF.

This clonotype was recorded a few times. This chain joins TRBV30 and TRBJ2-1, with 11 bases aligning to TRBD2. CDR3 length equals 13 residues. V trimming: 1 base; J trimming: 15 bases; junction bases outside the gene matches: 8. In germline, CDR1 is GTSNPN, CDR2 SVGIG (reference sequence). For the CDR3, the DNA is TGTGCCTGGAGTGGGACTAGCGGGCGCGGTTGGTTCTTC. As protein: CAWSGTSGRGWFF.

This clonotype was seen a few times. This chain connects TRBV29-1 to TRBJ2-2, with 7 bases fitting TRBD2. The V and J ends lost 4 bases and 2 bases, in that order; junction bases with no gene match: 4. CDR3 length: 14 amino acids. Germline CDR1 reads SQVTM; CDR2 reads ANQGSEA. CDR3 amino acids: CSVAKAGNTGELFF. CDR3 bases: TGCAGCGTTGCAAAAGCGGGAAACACCGGGGAGCTGTTTTTT.

The genes are TRBV2 and TRBJ2-2; D gene ambiguous. The CDR3 consists of 13 residues. V was trimmed by 4 bases and J by 3 bases, leaving 6 bases between them. Germline loops: CDR1 SNHLY, CDR2 FYNNEI. The CDR3 loop reads CASSVKHTGELFF. In DNA, the CDR3 is TGTGCCAGCAGTGTAAAGCACACCGGGGAGCTGTTTTTT.

In this sample, this clonotype turned up a few times. CDR3 DNA sequence: TGTGCCAGCAGTTACGCCCGGGACGGAGGAAACACCATATATTTT. Its protein product is CASSYARDGGNTIYF. The chain links TRBV6-5 to TRBJ1-3; D is perhaps TRBD1 (5 bases). V shed 2 bases and J shed 4 bases, with 12 bases lying between them. The CDR3 sequence is 15 residues long. CDR1 and CDR2 from the germline V gene are MNHEY and SVGAGI.

The rearrangement links TRBV30 to TRBJ2-7; D call uncertain. Trimming took 1 base from V and 4 from J, leaving 5 bases between them. Germline V gene sequence: CDR1 GTSNPN, CDR2 SVGIG (reference sequence). This CDR3 is built from 11 residues. The CDR3 DNA reads TGTGCCTGGAGTGCCGGGTACGAGCAGTACTTC. This codes for CAWSAGYEQYF.

The chain is built from TRBV30 and TRBJ2-7; 12 bases map to TRBD2. This CDR3 is built from 13 residues. Trimming removed 3 bases from V and 9 bases from J; junction bases left unmatched: 6. From germline, CDR1 is GTSNPN and CDR2 SVGIG (reference sequence). CDR3 nucleotides: TGTGCCTGGAGCCTAGCGGGAGGGTTCGCGCAGTACTTC. Its translation is CAWSLAGGFAQYF. The full variable domain, in which reference TRBV30 and TRBJ2-7 provide the parts outside the CDR3, is SQTIHQWPATLVQPVGSPLSLECTVEGTSNPNLYWYRQAAGRGLQLLFYSVGIGQISSEVPQNLSASRPQDRQFILSSKKLLLSDSGFYLCAWSLAGGFAQYFGPGTRLTVT.

This clonotype was counted at least ten times. The chain is built from TRBV12-3 or TRBV12-4 and TRBJ2-5; no reliable D call. The CDR3 is 14 amino acids. The V and J ends lost 3 bases and 5 bases respectively, with 13 bases between them. For the CDR3, the DNA is TGTGCCAGCAGTTTGGCTAGTTGGACGGAGACCCAGTACTTC. Translating it yields CASSLASWTETQYF.

In this sample, this clonotype turned up many times. This chain links TRBV6-5 with TRBJ2-3, with no clear D. V dropped 7 bases and J dropped 5 bases, with 7 bases sitting between them. The CDR3 has 11 residues. Germline loops: CDR1 MNHEY, CDR2 SVGAGI. In DNA form, the CDR3 reads TGTGCCAGCACCTTGTTAGATACGCAGTATTTT. Encoded protein: CASTLLDTQYF.

This clonotype turned up a few times. The chain joins TRBV29-1 to TRBJ1-2; 12 bases fit TRBD1. The CDR3 covers 14 residues. Germline V lookup: CDR1 SQVTM, CDR2 ANQGSEA. The J segment lost 7 bases and the V segment lost 6 bases, leaving 9 bases of the junction unmatched. CDR3 in DNA: TGCAGCGTCTCCGGGGACAGGGGGCCGGGTGGCTACACCTTC. It specifies CSVSGDRGPGGYTF.

This clonotype was observed a few times. The gene calls are TRBV6-2 or TRBV6-3 and TRBJ2-7, with D perhaps matching TRBD2 (5 bases). The V end lost 3 bases, the J end lost 3 bases, and 12 bases lay between the germline ends. Germline CDR1 MNHEY, CDR2 SVGEGT. The length of the CDR3 is 14 residues. CDR3 amino acids: CASSYRAAGYEQYF. In DNA, the CDR3 is TGTGCCAGCAGTTATCGGGCCGCGGGCTACGAGCAGTACTTC.

This clonotype was detected a few times. The CDR3: CASSQVGEAFF. The CDR3 DNA is TGTGCCAGCAGCCAAGTAGGTGAAGCTTTCTTT. V usage is TRBV3-1 and J usage is TRBJ1-1, with unresolved D. V was trimmed by 1 base and J by 7 bases, leaving 4 bases between them. The CDR3 spans 11 residues. Germline-derived CDR1 and CDR2 are LGHDT and YNNKEL (reference sequence).

This clonotype has just a few counts. The chain carries TRBV27 and TRBJ2-1, with 9 bases matching TRBD1. Germline-derived CDR1 and CDR2 are MNHEY and SMNVEV (reference sequence). The CDR3 is 16 amino acids. V trimming: 5 bases; J trimming: 1 base; junction bases outside the gene matches: 6. As DNA, the CDR3 is TGTGCCAGCAGTCCACAGGGGGCTTTTTCCTACAATGAGCAGTTCTTC. Translating it yields CASSPQGAFSYNEQFF.